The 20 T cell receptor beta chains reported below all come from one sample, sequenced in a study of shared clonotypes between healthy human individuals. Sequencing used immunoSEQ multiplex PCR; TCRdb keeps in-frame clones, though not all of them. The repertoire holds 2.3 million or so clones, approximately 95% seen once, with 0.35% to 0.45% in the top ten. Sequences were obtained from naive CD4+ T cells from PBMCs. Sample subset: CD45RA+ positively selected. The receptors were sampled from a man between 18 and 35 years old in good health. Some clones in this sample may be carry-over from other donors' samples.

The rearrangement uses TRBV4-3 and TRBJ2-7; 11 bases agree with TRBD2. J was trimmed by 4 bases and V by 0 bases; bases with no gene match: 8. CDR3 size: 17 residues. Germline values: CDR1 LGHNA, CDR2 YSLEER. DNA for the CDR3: TGCGCCAGCAGCCAAGAGGTAGCGGGAGGGCCGGTGTACGAGCAGTACTTC. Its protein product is CASSQEVAGGPVYEQYF.

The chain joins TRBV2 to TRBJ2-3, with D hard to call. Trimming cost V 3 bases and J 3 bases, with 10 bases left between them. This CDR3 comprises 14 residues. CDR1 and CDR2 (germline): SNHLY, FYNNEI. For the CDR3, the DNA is TGTGCCAGCAGTGAGCTTTTCGGGACAGATACGCAGTATTTT. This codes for CASSELFGTDTQYF.

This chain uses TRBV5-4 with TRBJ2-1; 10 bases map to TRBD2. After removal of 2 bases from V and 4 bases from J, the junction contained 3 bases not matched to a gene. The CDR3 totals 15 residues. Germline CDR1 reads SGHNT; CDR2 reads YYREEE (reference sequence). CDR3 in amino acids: CASSFGTSAYNEQFF. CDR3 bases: TGTGCCAGCAGCTTTGGGACTAGCGCATACAATGAGCAGTTCTTC.

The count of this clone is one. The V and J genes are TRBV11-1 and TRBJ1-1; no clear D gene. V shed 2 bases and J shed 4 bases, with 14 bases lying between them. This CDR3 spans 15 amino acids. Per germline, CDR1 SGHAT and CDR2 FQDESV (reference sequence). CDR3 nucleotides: TGTGCCAGCAGCTTAAGGGCGCTCGAGGCCACTGAAGCTTTCTTT. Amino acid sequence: CASSLRALEATEAFF. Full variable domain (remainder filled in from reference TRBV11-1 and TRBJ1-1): EAEVAQSPRYKITEKSQAVAFWCDPISGHATLYWYRQILGQGPELLVQFQDESVVDDSQLPKDRFSAERLKGVDSTLKIQPAELGDSAMYLCASSLRALEATEAFFGQGTRLTVV.

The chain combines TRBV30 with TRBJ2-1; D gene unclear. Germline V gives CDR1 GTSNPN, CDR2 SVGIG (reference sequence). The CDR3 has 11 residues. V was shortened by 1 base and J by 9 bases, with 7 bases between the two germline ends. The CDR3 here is CAWSGSGEQFF. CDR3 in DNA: TGTGCCTGGAGTGGGTCTGGTGAGCAGTTCTTC.

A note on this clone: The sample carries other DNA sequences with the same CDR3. The CDR3 protein is CASSLDGNTEAFF. For the CDR3, the DNA is TGTGCCAGCAGTTTAGATGGGAACACTGAAGCTTTCTTT. The V call is TRBV28, the J call TRBJ1-1; no definite D call. Germline CDR1 is MDHEN and CDR2 is SYDVKM. The CDR3 contains 13 residues. Trimming pared 2 bases from V and 1 base from J, leaving 5 bases between. Looking up the rest from reference TRBV28 and TRBJ1-1 gives the full variable domain: DVKVTQSSRYLVKRTGEKVFLECVQDMDHENMFWYRQDPGLGLRLIYFSYDVKMKEKGDIPEGYSVSREKKERFSLILESASTNQTSMYLCASSLDGNTEAFFGQGTRLTVV.

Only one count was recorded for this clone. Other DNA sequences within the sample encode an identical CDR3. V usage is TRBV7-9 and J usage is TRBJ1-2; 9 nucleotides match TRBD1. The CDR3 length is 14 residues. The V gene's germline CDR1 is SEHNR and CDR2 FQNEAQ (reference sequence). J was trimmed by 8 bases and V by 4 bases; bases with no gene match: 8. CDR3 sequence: CASSSPGQGGGYTF. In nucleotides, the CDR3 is TGTGCCAGCAGCTCCCCGGGACAGGGCGGGGGCTACACCTTC. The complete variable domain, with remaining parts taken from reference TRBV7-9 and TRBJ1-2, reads DTGVSQNPRHKITKRGQNVTFRCDPISEHNRLYWYRQTLGQGPEFLTYFQNEAQLEKSRLLSDRFSAERPKGSFSTLEIQRTEQGDSAMYLCASSSPGQGGGYTFGSGTRLTVV.

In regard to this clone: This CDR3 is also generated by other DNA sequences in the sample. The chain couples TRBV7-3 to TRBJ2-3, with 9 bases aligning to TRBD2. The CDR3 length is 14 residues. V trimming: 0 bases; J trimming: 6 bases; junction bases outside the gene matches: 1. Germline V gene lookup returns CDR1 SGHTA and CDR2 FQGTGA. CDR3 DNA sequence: TGTGCCAGCAGCTTAACCAGCGGGAGGGATACGCAGTATTTT. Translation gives CASSLTSGRDTQYF.

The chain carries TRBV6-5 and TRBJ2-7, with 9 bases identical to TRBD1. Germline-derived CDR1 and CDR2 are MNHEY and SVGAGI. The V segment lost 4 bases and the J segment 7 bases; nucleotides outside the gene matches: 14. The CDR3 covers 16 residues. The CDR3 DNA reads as TGTGCCAGCAGTTTCTACCCGGGACAGGGACCCAGGGAGCAGTACTTC. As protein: CASSFYPGQGPREQYF.

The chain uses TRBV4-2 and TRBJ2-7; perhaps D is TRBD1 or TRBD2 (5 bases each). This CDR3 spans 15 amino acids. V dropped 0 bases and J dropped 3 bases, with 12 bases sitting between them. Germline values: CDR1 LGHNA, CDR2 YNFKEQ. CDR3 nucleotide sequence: TGTGCCAGCAGCCAAGATAGACGGGACGTCTACGAGCAGTACTTC. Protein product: CASSQDRRDVYEQYF.

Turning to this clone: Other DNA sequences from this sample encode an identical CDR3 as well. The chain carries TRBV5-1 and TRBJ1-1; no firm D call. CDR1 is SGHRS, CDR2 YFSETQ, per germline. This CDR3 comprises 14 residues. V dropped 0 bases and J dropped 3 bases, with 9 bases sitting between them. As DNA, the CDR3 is TGCGCCAGCAGCTTGGGTGGCGGAGACACTGAAGCTTTCTTT. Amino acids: CASSLGGGDTEAFF. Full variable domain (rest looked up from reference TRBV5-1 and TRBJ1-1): KAGVTQTPRYLIKTRGQQVTLSCSPISGHRSVSWYQQTPGQGLQFLFEYFSETQRNKGNFPGRFSGRQFSNSRSEMNVSTLELGDSALYLCASSLGGGDTEAFFGQGTRLTVV.

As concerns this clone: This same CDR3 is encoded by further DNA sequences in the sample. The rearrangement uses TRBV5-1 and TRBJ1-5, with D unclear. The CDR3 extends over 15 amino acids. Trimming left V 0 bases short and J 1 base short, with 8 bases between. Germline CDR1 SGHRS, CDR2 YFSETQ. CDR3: CASSLAGVSNQPQHF. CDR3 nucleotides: TGCGCCAGCAGCTTGGCCGGGGTGAGCAATCAGCCCCAGCATTTT.

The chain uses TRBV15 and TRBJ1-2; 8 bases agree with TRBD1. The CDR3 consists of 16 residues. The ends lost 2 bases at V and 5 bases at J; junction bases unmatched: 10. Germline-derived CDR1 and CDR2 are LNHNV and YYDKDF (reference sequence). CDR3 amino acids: CATSRTDRAVGYGYTF. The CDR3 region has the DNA TGTGCCACCAGCAGAACGGACAGGGCGGTGGGATATGGCTACACCTTC.

The CDR3 loop is CASSFSGRGEQYF. CDR3 DNA: TGTGCCAGCAGTTTTTCAGGGAGAGGAGAGCAGTACTTC. The chain is built from TRBV27 and TRBJ2-7; TRBD1 or TRBD2 may be the D gene (5 bases each). The length of the CDR3 is 13 residues. Trimming took off 3 bases at V and 7 bases at J, with 13 bases between the two ends. Per germline, CDR1 MNHEY and CDR2 SMNVEV (reference sequence).

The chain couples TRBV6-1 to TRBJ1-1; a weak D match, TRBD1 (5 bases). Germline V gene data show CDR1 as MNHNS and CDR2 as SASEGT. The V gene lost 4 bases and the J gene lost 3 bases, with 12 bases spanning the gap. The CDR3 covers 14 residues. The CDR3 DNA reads TGTGCCAGCAGTGCGTGGGGGGGAGACACTGAAGCTTTCTTT. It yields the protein CASSAWGGDTEAFF.

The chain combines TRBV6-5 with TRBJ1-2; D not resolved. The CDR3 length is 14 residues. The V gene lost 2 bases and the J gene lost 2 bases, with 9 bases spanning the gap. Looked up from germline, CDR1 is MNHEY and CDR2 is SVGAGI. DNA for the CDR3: TGTGCCAGCAGTTACGGGAGGGAAAACTATGGCTACACCTTC. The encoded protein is CASSYGRENYGYTF.

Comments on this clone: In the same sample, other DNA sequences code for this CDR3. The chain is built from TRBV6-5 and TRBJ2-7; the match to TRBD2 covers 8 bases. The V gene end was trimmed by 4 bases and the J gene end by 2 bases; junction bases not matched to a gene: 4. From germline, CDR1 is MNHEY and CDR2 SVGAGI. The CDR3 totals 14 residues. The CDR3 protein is CASSSSGGPYEQYF. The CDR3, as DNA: TGTGCCAGCAGTTCATCGGGGGGGCCCTACGAGCAGTACTTC.

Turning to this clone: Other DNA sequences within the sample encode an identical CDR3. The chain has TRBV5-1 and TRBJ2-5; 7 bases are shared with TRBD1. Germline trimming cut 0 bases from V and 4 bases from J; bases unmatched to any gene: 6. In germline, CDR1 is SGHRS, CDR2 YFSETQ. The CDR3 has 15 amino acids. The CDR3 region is CASSLAGTGAETQYF. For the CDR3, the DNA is TGCGCCAGCAGCTTGGCCGGTACAGGGGCAGAGACCCAGTACTTC. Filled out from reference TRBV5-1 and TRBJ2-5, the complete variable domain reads KAGVTQTPRYLIKTRGQQVTLSCSPISGHRSVSWYQQTPGQGLQFLFEYFSETQRNKGNFPGRFSGRQFSNSRSEMNVSTLELGDSALYLCASSLAGTGAETQYFGPGTRLLVL.

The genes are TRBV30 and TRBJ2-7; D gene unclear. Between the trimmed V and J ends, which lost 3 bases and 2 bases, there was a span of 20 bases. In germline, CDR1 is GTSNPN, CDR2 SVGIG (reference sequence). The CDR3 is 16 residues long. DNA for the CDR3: TGTGCCTGGAGCCCCCGAGGTAGCCATAACCCCTACGAGCAGTACTTC. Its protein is CAWSPRGSHNPYEQYF.

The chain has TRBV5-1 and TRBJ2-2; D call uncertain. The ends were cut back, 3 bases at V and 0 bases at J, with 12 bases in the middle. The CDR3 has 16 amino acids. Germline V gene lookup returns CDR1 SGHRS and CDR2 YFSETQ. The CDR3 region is CASSYTAASNTGELFF. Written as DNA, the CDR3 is TGCGCCAGCAGCTACACAGCCGCTTCGAACACCGGGGAGCTGTTTTTT.